Listed here are 18 T cell receptor beta chains from one sample, sequenced in a study of response to subunit inactivated influenza vaccine. One entry per CDR3 protein results from TCRdb running MiXCR on the RT-PCR reads. The data hold about 520,000 distinct CDR3 sequences, with about 25% observed a single time. The specimen was CD4+ T cells sorted from PBMCs, collected 4 to 6 days after vaccination. The receptors derive from a man in his fifties or sixties who received an inactivated influenza vaccine.

This sequence joins TRBV10-3 and TRBJ2-5; D perhaps matches TRBD1 (5 bases). The CDR3 covers 14 residues. V shed 0 bases and J shed 5 bases, with 10 bases lying between them. CDR1 and CDR2 (germline): ENHRY, SYGVKD. CDR3 nucleotide sequence: TGTGCCATCAGTGAGTCGGCGGCAGGGGAGACCCAGTACTTC. Encoded protein: CAISESAAGETQYF.

CDR3 nucleotides: TGTGCCAGCAGCTTATCTATAGCGGGAGGGCCGGGAACGCAGTATTTT. It encodes CASSLSIAGGPGTQYF. The genes are TRBV7-2 and TRBJ2-3; TRBD2 aligns across 11 bases. The CDR3 runs 16 residues. Per germline, CDR1 SGHTA and CDR2 FQGNSA. Losses at the gene ends were 2 bases for V and 9 bases for J; bases not matched to a gene: 10.

The J gene is TRBJ2-5, the V gene TRBV7-2; a possible D gene is TRBD1 (6 bases). The V gene's germline CDR1 is SGHTA and CDR2 FQGNSA. V shed 1 base and J shed 1 base, with 10 bases lying between them. This CDR3 comprises 15 residues. CDR3 protein: CASSLGGHFQETQYF. The CDR3 DNA sequence: TGTGCCAGCAGCTTAGGGGGGCATTTCCAAGAGACCCAGTACTTC.

V usage is TRBV20-1 and J usage is TRBJ2-7; TRBD2 aligns across 8 bases. CDR1 and CDR2 from the germline V gene are DFQATT and SNEGSKA (reference sequence). The CDR3 contains 13 residues. The junction had 6 bases not matched to a gene; V was cut back by 6 bases and J by 2 bases. CDR3 nucleotides: TGCAGTGCCGGACTAGCCACAACCTACGAGCAGTACTTC. This codes for CSAGLATTYEQYF.

This chain joins TRBV12-3 or TRBV12-4 and TRBJ1-1; weak D call: TRBD1 (5 bases). There are 14 residues in the CDR3. Trimming left V 3 bases short and J 1 base short, with 9 bases between. CDR3 bases: TGTGCCAGCAGTTTCTCCGGACAGAACACTGAAGCTTTCTTT. Translating it yields CASSFSGQNTEAFF.

The V gene is TRBV3-1, the J gene TRBJ1-4; D is undetermined. Trimming pared 1 base from V and 2 bases from J, leaving 11 bases between. There are 16 residues in the CDR3. The V gene's germline CDR1 is LGHDT and CDR2 YNNKEL (reference sequence). The CDR3 spells CASSQGGSATNEKLFF. The CDR3 nucleotides read TGTGCCAGCAGCCAAGGCGGTAGCGCGACTAATGAAAAACTGTTTTTT.

This clonotype appeared once. This chain uses TRBV5-5 with TRBJ2-1; 10 nucleotides align to TRBD2. CDR1 is SGHKS and CDR2 is YYEKEE in the germline V gene (reference sequence). The J segment lost 3 bases and the V segment lost 0 bases, leaving 3 bases of the junction unmatched. The CDR3 consists of 16 residues. In nucleotides, the CDR3 is TGTGCCAGCAGCTTGGTTGGGACTAGCGTCTACAATGAGCAGTTCTTC. This gives the protein CASSLVGTSVYNEQFF.

Notes on this clonotype: This may be a read error, as it is one base from a much larger clone. The V call is TRBV20-1, the J call TRBJ2-3; TRBD2 matches at 9 bases. The CDR3 runs 17 residues. Germline V gives CDR1 DFQATT, CDR2 SNEGSKA (reference sequence). CDR3 sequence: CCARGGLAGTGTDTQYF. The CDR3 DNA is TGCTGTGCTAGAGGGGGGCTAGCGGGAACGGGAACAGATACGCAGTATTTT.

This clonotype was seen a few times. The chain links TRBV12-3 or TRBV12-4 to TRBJ2-5, with 9 bases lining up with TRBD2. The CDR3 has 13 residues. Trimming cost V 7 bases and J 5 bases; bases outside gene matches: 5. The CDR3 DNA reads TGTGCCAGCAACCTTAGCGGGAGTGAGACCCAGTACTTC. This sequence encodes CASNLSGSETQYF.

This clonotype has only a few counts. The CDR3 DNA reads TGTGCCAGCAGCCCGGTAGGCCTTTACACCTTC. It translates to CASSPVGLYTF. The chain employs TRBV7-9 and TRBJ1-2; D not certain. The V end was cut by 5 bases, the J end by 11 bases, with 12 bases between. Germline CDR1 SEHNR, CDR2 FQNEAQ (reference sequence). CDR3 size: 11 residues. The whole variable domain, remainder taken from reference TRBV7-9 and TRBJ1-2, is DTGVSQNPRHKITKRGQNVTFRCDPISEHNRLYWYRQTLGQGPEFLTYFQNEAQLEKSRLLSDRFSAERPKGSFSTLEIQRTEQGDSAMYLCASSPVGLYTFGSGTRLTVV.

The chain joins TRBV7-2 to TRBJ2-7; D is ambiguous. CDR1 is SGHTA and CDR2 is FQGNSA in the germline V gene. V dropped 1 base and J dropped 2 bases, with 9 bases sitting between them. There are 14 residues in the CDR3. CDR3 nucleotide sequence: TGTGCCAGCAGCTTAGTGGCCCTGACCTACGAGCAGTACTTC. Encoded protein: CASSLVALTYEQYF.

This clonotype was picked up a small number of times. V gene TRBV5-1 combines with J gene TRBJ2-7; D uncertain. V shed 0 bases and J shed 3 bases, with 7 bases lying between them. The CDR3 runs 13 residues. The V gene's germline CDR1 is SGHRS and CDR2 YFSETQ. The CDR3 DNA sequence: TGCGCCAGCAGCTTGGAGCTCGACTACGAGCAGTACTTC. As protein: CASSLELDYEQYF.

V is TRBV10-3 and J is TRBJ2-7; no clear D gene. CDR1 ENHRY and CDR2 SYGVKD come from the germline V gene. Trimming pared 6 bases from V and 1 base from J, leaving 10 bases between. This CDR3 region has 13 residues. In DNA form, the CDR3 reads TGTGCCATCAGCCGCGGCCCGTCCTACGAGCAGTACTTC. Encoded protein: CAISRGPSYEQYF.

This clonotype has only a few counts. The chain joins TRBV20-1 to TRBJ2-1; D may be TRBD1 (6 bases). In germline, CDR1 is DFQATT, CDR2 SNEGSKA (reference sequence). This CDR3 contains 12 residues. The V end was cut by 7 bases, the J end by 5 bases, with 12 bases between. For the CDR3, the DNA is TGCAGTGTTCGGGACACTAACAATGAGCAGTTCTTC. This gives the protein CSVRDTNNEQFF.

The chain carries TRBV18 and TRBJ2-7; 8 nucleotides line up with TRBD2. The length of the CDR3 is 16 residues. Germline V gene sequence: CDR1 KGHSH, CDR2 LQKENI. J lost 4 bases, V lost 1 base, and 9 bases had no gene match. The CDR3 coding sequence is TGTGCCAGCTCACCACGACGGGAGGGCCTACGTTACGAGCAGTACTTC. It codes for CASSPRREGLRYEQYF.

This clonotype occurred a few times. Here the CDR3 DNA reads TGCAGTGCTAGAGGGGGGAGGGCCAGGGACAATGAGCAGTTCTTC. Its protein is CSARGGRARDNEQFF. The chain employs TRBV20-1 and TRBJ2-1, with 7 bases identical to TRBD2. Trimming cost V 1 base and J 5 bases; bases outside gene matches: 8. The germline V gene has CDR1 DFQATT and CDR2 SNEGSKA (reference sequence). This CDR3 comprises 15 residues.

The CDR3 loop reads CASSHRGGGGTEAFF. CDR3 DNA sequence: TGTGCCAGCAGCCATAGGGGGGGAGGAGGGACTGAAGCTTTCTTT. The chain has TRBV4-2 and TRBJ1-1; a weak D match, TRBD1 (6 bases). Germline V gene lookup returns CDR1 LGHNA and CDR2 YNFKEQ. The CDR3 is 15 amino acids. Trimming took 3 bases from V and 5 from J, leaving 16 bases between them.

V gene TRBV7-9 combines with J gene TRBJ2-7; D is perhaps TRBD1 (5 bases). V lost 2 bases and J 2 bases, leaving 13 bases between the germline ends. The CDR3 extends over 15 amino acids. The germline V gene has CDR1 SEHNR and CDR2 FQNEAQ (reference sequence). CDR3 sequence: CASSLFPAGTYEQYF. The DNA of the CDR3 is TGTGCCAGCAGCTTATTTCCGGCAGGGACCTACGAGCAGTACTTC.